This T cell receptor beta chain was captured in a study of blood T cell repertoires in COVID-19. Overall study context: COVID-19 samples collected from the United States, Italy and Spain covered acute and convalescent phases. From T cells, B-cell-depleted T cells, or PBMCs came the material, which was cDNA or gDNA.

Study processing details: Scientists estimated how many nucleated cells there were by amplifying reference gene primers. Data came from immunoSEQ multiplex PCR; TCRdb stores just in-frame clones and leaves some out. V and J calls and clone size are as listed in that table; D and trimming were resolved from the DNA. The data hold 22,000 or so clones, with around nine tenths observed a single time. This clone has more than one count but fewer than ten. The CDR3 is 15 residues long. Germline CDR1 and CDR2: MGHDK and SYGVNS. V lost 7 bases, J lost 0 bases, and 5 bases stayed unmatched. The TCR comes from a human donor in a cohort sampled during active COVID-19. The donor label of this sample is uncertain. The chain employs TRBV25-1 and TRBJ2-7; 11 bases align to TRBD2. The specimen was peripheral blood. The CDR3 sequence: CASTPGTSGSYEQYF. The CDR3 DNA sequence: TGTGCCAGCACCCCAGGGACTAGCGGCTCCTACGAGCAGTACTTC.